Each of the 29 T cell receptor beta chains below was sequenced from the same sample in a study of blood T cell repertoires in COVID-19 (dated by TCRdb to about 2020). Libraries were built with the immunoSEQ multiplex PCR assay. TCRdb took this table from immuneACCESS and kept in-frame rearrangements with V and J called. Such tables lack part of the clones; where checked against another copy, unresolved V genes explain under half of the gap, and the rest is unexplained. In all, the sample holds 56,000 or so clones, and more than 75% of those were seen once. Together, the top ten hold less than 4% of the sample. Sequencing was carried out using peripheral blood. The receptors shown here come from a man aged 50-59 years with acute or convalescent COVID-19.

This clone was counted between two and nine times. The chain is built from TRBV11-1 and TRBJ1-6; D unclear. Germline CDR1 reads SGHAT; CDR2 reads FQDESV (reference sequence). The ends were cut back, 1 base at V and 0 bases at J, with 4 bases in the middle. The CDR3 is 15 residues long. Written as DNA, the CDR3 is TGTGCCAGCAGCTTAGGGAGCTCCTATAATTCACCCCTCCACTTT. Translated: CASSLGSSYNSPLHF.

In its sample, this clone was seen a few times. The genes are TRBV12-3 or TRBV12-4 and TRBJ2-2; D not resolved. The length of the CDR3 is 11 residues. With 7 bases removed from V and 4 bases from J, the gap between germline ends came to 4 bases. CDR3 in amino acids: CASTVTGELFF. Here the CDR3 DNA reads TGTGCCAGCACCGTCACCGGGGAGCTGTTTTTT.

This chain joins TRBV5-8 and TRBJ1-2, with a weak D call TRBD1 (6 bases). With 1 base removed from V and 8 bases from J, the gap between germline ends came to 15 bases. The CDR3 runs 14 residues. Germline lookup yields CDR1 SGHTS and CDR2 YDEGEE. The CDR3: CASSLLGQRMGYTF. The CDR3, as DNA: TGTGCCAGCAGCTTGTTAGGACAGCGCATGGGCTACACCTTC.

This chain links TRBV27 with TRBJ2-7, with a possible D match to TRBD1 (6 bases). V dropped 10 bases and J dropped 2 bases, with 12 bases sitting between them. This CDR3 region has 12 residues. Germline V gene sequence: CDR1 MNHEY, CDR2 SMNVEV (reference sequence). CDR3 in DNA: TGTGCCACCGGACAGAAAGCCTACGAGCAGTACTTC. Protein sequence: CATGQKAYEQYF.

V is TRBV9 and J is TRBJ2-5, with TRBD2 matching over 10 bases. CDR3 length equals 13 residues. The germline V gene encodes CDR1 SGDLS and CDR2 YYNGEE. V shed 6 bases and J 4 bases; nucleotides not matched to a gene: 3. The CDR3 DNA is TGTGCCAGCACTAGCGGGGGAGGAGAGACCCAGTACTTC. Its protein product is CASTSGGGETQYF. The variable domain in full, completed from reference TRBV9 and TRBJ2-5, reads DSGVTQTPKHLITATGQRVTLRCSPRSGDLSVYWYQQSLDQGLQFLIQYYNGEERAKGNILERFSAQQFPDLHSELNLSSLELGDSALYFCASTSGGGETQYFGPGTRLLVL.

The chain has TRBV12-3 or TRBV12-4 and TRBJ2-1; D is perhaps TRBD1 (7 bases). The CDR3 runs 12 residues. CDR3 sequence (DNA): TGTGCGGAGGGACAGTCCTACAATGAGCAGTTCTTC. It codes for CAEGQSYNEQFF.

The chain carries TRBV30 and TRBJ1-5; the D gene is possibly TRBD1 (6 bases). Per the germline V gene, CDR1 is GTSNPN and CDR2 is SVGIG (reference sequence). V was clipped by 4 bases and J by 2 bases, with 15 bases between them. This CDR3 is 15 amino acids long. As DNA, the CDR3 is TGTGCCTGGACTACGGACAGAATGGGCAATCAGCCCCAGCATTTT. It encodes CAWTTDRMGNQPQHF.

This sequence joins TRBV4-1 and TRBJ1-1; D gene ambiguous. Germline V CDR1 and CDR2: MGHRA, YSYEKL. V gave up 2 bases and J gave up 1 base, with 8 bases separating them. The CDR3 sequence is 14 residues long. The CDR3 sequence: CASSQYTGNTEAFF. The CDR3 coding sequence is TGCGCCAGCAGCCAATACACGGGGAACACTGAAGCTTTCTTT.

The chain is built from TRBV5-8 and TRBJ1-1, with a possible D match to TRBD1 (6 bases). The CDR3 runs to 16 residues. V lost 1 base and J 0 bases, leaving 13 bases between the germline ends. Germline CDR1 and CDR2: SGHTS and YDEGEE. The CDR3 DNA sequence: TGTGCCAGCAGCTTGTACAGGGAGCCACTGAACACTGAAGCTTTCTTT. This gives the protein CASSLYREPLNTEAFF.

The chain has TRBV19 and TRBJ2-7; D is possibly TRBD2 (5 bases). This CDR3 contains 15 residues. Germline CDR1 is LNHDA and CDR2 is SQIVND (reference sequence). V was shortened by 3 bases and J by 0 bases, with 12 bases between the two germline ends. The DNA of the CDR3 is TGTGCCAGTAGTATTTCGGGGTACGCCTCCTACGAGCAGTACTTC. It specifies CASSISGYASYEQYF.

The genes are TRBV5-1 and TRBJ2-5; no reliable D call. CDR1 and CDR2 (germline): SGHRS, YFSETQ. The CDR3 length is 16 residues. With 0 bases removed from V and 4 bases from J, the gap between germline ends came to 16 bases. CDR3 residues: CASSLGGLEQGETQYF. CDR3 sequence (DNA): TGCGCCAGCAGCTTGGGCGGCTTGGAACAAGGAGAGACCCAGTACTTC.

The chain employs TRBV2 and TRBJ1-4; D may be TRBD1 (6 bases). The CDR3 consists of 14 residues. Trimming left V 8 bases short and J 8 bases short, with 18 bases between. From germline, CDR1 is SNHLY and CDR2 FYNNEI. DNA for the CDR3: TGTGCCAGCCGACCGGACAGTCTTTCGGAAAAACTGTTTTTT. It encodes CASRPDSLSEKLFF.

The CDR3: CATSGGNQPQHF. CDR3 nucleotides: TGTGCCACCTCCGGGGGCAATCAGCCCCAGCATTTT. The V call is TRBV2, the J call TRBJ1-5; D unresolved. The germline V and J ends were trimmed by 10 bases and 2 bases, with 9 bases remaining between them. Per germline, CDR1 SNHLY and CDR2 FYNNEI. The CDR3 has 12 amino acids.

The gene calls are TRBV10-3 and TRBJ2-2; D is possibly TRBD2 (7 bases). Germline loops: CDR1 ENHRY, CDR2 SYGVKD. This CDR3 is built from 14 residues. The V end was cut by 3 bases, the J end by 7 bases, with 12 bases between. The CDR3 nucleotides read TGTGCCATCAGTGACGGGGGGCGGTTCGGGGAGCTGTTTTTT. Residues: CAISDGGRFGELFF.

The rearrangement uses TRBV12-3 or TRBV12-4 and TRBJ2-7; the D is unclear. V shed 1 base and J shed 4 bases, with 8 bases lying between them. This CDR3 is 13 amino acids long. In nucleotides, the CDR3 is TGTGCCAGCAGTTTAGACGTCGGGTACGAGCAGTACTTC. It yields the protein CASSLDVGYEQYF.

The chain has TRBV6-6 and TRBJ1-5; 9 bases line up with TRBD1. CDR3 size: 14 residues. The germline V gene has CDR1 MNHNY and CDR2 SVGAGI (reference sequence). Trimming at V came to 0 bases and at J to 8 bases, leaving 2 bases not matched to a gene. CDR3 nucleotides: TGTGCCAGCAGTTACTCGAGACAGGGGGAGCCCCAGCATTTT. Translating gives CASSYSRQGEPQHF.

V and J are TRBV4-2 and TRBJ2-3; 8 bases match TRBD2. The CDR3 extends over 17 amino acids. After removal of 3 bases from V and 4 bases from J, the junction contained 12 bases not matched to a gene. Germline assignment: CDR1 LGHNA and CDR2 YNFKEQ. CDR3 loop: CASSHSAGLAVSDTQYF. Written as DNA, the CDR3 is TGTGCCAGCAGCCATTCGGCCGGACTAGCTGTTTCAGATACGCAGTATTTT.

The genes are TRBV27 and TRBJ2-1; TRBD1 agrees at 9 bases. Looked up from germline, CDR1 is MNHEY and CDR2 is SMNVEV (reference sequence). V was pared by 5 bases and J by 1 base, with 9 bases of the junction left unmatched. This CDR3 contains 17 residues. CDR3 loop: CASSPADGTGSYNEQFF. CDR3 nucleotide sequence: TGTGCCAGCAGTCCCGCGGACGGGACAGGGTCCTACAATGAGCAGTTCTTC.

The chain employs TRBV28 and TRBJ2-1, with D possibly matching TRBD1 (6 bases). The CDR3 is made up of 15 amino acids. The ends were cut back, 6 bases at V and 5 bases at J, with 17 bases in the middle. Germline V CDR1 and CDR2: MDHEN, SYDVKM. Here the CDR3 reads CASRAPGQPDNEQFF. As DNA, the CDR3 is TGTGCCAGCAGGGCCCCCGGACAGCCAGACAATGAGCAGTTCTTC.

The chain uses TRBV5-4 and TRBJ2-7, with 7 bases aligning to TRBD1. CDR1 is SGHNT, CDR2 YYREEE, per germline (reference sequence). V dropped 5 bases and J dropped 3; count of bases not matched to a gene: 8. The CDR3 consists of 14 residues. The CDR3 loop reads CASRESGQDYEQYF. For the CDR3, the DNA is TGTGCCAGCAGAGAATCAGGACAGGACTACGAGCAGTACTTC.

This chain uses TRBV5-1 with TRBJ1-2; TRBD1 might be the D (5 bases). Germline V gene data show CDR1 as SGHRS and CDR2 as YFSETQ. V lost 3 bases and J 6 bases, leaving 18 bases between the germline ends. This CDR3 comprises 15 residues. This CDR3 is CASSSQGLFADGYTF. The CDR3 DNA follows: TGCGCCAGCAGCTCCCAGGGCCTATTCGCGGATGGCTACACCTTC.

V is TRBV10-3 and J is TRBJ2-3; 14 bases map to TRBD2. The CDR3 consists of 16 residues. V lost 2 bases to trimming and J lost 7 bases; unmatched junction nucleotides: 5. Germline V gene sequence: CDR1 ENHRY, CDR2 SYGVKD. CDR3 coding DNA: TGTGCCATCAGTGAGCCCGGGACTAGCGGGAGTTATACGCAGTATTTT. This translates into CAISEPGTSGSYTQYF.

The chain uses TRBV12-5 and TRBJ2-7, with a possible D match to TRBD2 (5 bases). CDR1 and CDR2 (germline): LGHNT, FRNRAP. The CDR3 sequence is 12 residues long. V gave up 6 bases and J gave up 3 bases, with 9 bases separating them. In DNA form, the CDR3 reads TGTGCTAGTGGACTAGATTTCTACGAGCAGTACTTC. Translation gives CASGLDFYEQYF.

The rearrangement joins TRBV29-1 to TRBJ2-1; possible D gene TRBD2, 5 bases. V shed 3 bases and J shed 6 bases, with 9 bases lying between them. The CDR3 extends over 12 amino acids. Germline V CDR1 and CDR2: SQVTM, ANQGSEA. CDR3 residues: CSVDRLLNEQFF. CDR3 nucleotides: TGCAGCGTTGATCGACTACTCAATGAGCAGTTCTTC.

The chain carries TRBV27 and TRBJ2-1, with 11 nucleotides matching TRBD2. This CDR3 comprises 13 residues. The trim removed 9 bases at V and 3 bases at J, leaving 1 base unmatched. Germline lookup yields CDR1 MNHEY and CDR2 SMNVEV (reference sequence). Written as DNA, the CDR3 is TGTGCCAGTGGACTAGCGGGCTACAATGAGCAGTTCTTC. The encoded protein is CASGLAGYNEQFF.

V gene TRBV6-5 combines with J gene TRBJ1-6, with 12 nucleotides matching TRBD1. V dropped 6 bases and J dropped 14; count of bases not matched to a gene: 8. The CDR3 runs to 14 residues. The germline V gene encodes CDR1 MNHEY and CDR2 SVGAGI. The CDR3 here is CASSAGQGARTLHF. CDR3 sequence (DNA): TGTGCCAGCAGCGCGGGACAGGGGGCACGTACCCTCCACTTT.

J is TRBJ2-3 and V is TRBV7-9, with 9 bases aligning to TRBD1. The germline gives CDR1 SEHNR, CDR2 FQNEAQ (reference sequence). This CDR3 contains 15 residues. V was pared by 5 bases and J by 3 bases, with 6 bases of the junction left unmatched. As DNA, the CDR3 is TGTGCCAGCAGCCCGACTGGACAGGGGACAGATACGCAGTATTTT. Its protein product is CASSPTGQGTDTQYF.

V and J are TRBV27 and TRBJ1-1, with unresolved D. The germline gives CDR1 MNHEY, CDR2 SMNVEV (reference sequence). Trimming took 2 bases from V and 2 from J, leaving 12 bases between them. The CDR3 runs 15 residues. CDR3 sequence reads: CASSLEEPINTEAFF. CDR3 sequence (DNA): TGTGCCAGCAGTTTAGAGGAGCCGATTAACACTGAAGCTTTCTTT.

V and J are TRBV15 and TRBJ1-5; D is perhaps TRBD1 (5 bases). Trimming pared 1 base from V and 5 bases from J, leaving 9 bases between. Germline V CDR1 and CDR2: LNHNV, YYDKDF (reference sequence). The length of the CDR3 is 14 residues. In DNA form, the CDR3 reads TGTGCCACCAGCAGAGGGGGGGGACATCAGCCCCAGCATTTT. This codes for CATSRGGGHQPQHF.